This TCR beta chain was profiled in a study of identical twins. General study results and limits: With abundant cord blood beta clonotypes, insertions were fewer; memory repertoires showed no such pattern. Twins shared beta out-of-frame sequences in excess, but this excess was weaker.

The CDR3 is 16 residues long. The germline CDR1 and CDR2 sequences are SGDLS and YYNGEE. Deletions cut 0 bases from V and 0 bases from J, with 9 bases between. This clonotype was recorded many times. Its antigen is still unknown. TCRdb independently ran MiXCR on the 5' RACE reads; one entry per CDR3 protein. The sample consists of approximately 600,000 distinct CDR3 sequences, less than 9% of them appearing once. The data were also submitted as part of a second study, on yellow fever vaccine responses in identical twins.

This chain joins TRBV9 and TRBJ2-2; D remains unclear. The sequenced material came from PBMCs. The clonotype was recovered from a woman in her late teens or twenties in good health. Here the CDR3 reads CASSVAPDPNTGELFF. The CDR3 nucleotides are TGTGCCAGCAGCGTAGCTCCAGACCCGAACACCGGGGAGCTGTTTTTT.